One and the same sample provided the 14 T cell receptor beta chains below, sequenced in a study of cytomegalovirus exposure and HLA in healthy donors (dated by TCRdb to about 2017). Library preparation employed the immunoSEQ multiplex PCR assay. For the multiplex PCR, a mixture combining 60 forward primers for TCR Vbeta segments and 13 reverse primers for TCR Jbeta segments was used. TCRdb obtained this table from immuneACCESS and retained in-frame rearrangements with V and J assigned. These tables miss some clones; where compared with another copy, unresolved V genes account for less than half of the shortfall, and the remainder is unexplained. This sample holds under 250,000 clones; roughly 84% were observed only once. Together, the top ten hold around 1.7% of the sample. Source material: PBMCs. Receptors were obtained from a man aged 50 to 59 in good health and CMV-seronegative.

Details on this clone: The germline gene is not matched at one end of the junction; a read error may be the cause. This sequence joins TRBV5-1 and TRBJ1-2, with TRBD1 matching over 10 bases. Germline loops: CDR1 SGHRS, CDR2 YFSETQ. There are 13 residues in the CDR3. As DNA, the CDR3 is TGCGCCAGCAGCCTGACAGGGGGCGAGCGCAGCTCCTTC. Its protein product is CASSLTGGERSSF.

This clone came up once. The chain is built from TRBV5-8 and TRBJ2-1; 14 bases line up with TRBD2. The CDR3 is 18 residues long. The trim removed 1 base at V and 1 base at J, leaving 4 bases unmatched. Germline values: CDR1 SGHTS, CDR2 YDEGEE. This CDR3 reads CASSLQGTSGSSYNEQFF. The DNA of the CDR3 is TGTGCCAGCAGCTTGCAGGGGACTAGCGGGAGTTCCTACAATGAGCAGTTCTTC.

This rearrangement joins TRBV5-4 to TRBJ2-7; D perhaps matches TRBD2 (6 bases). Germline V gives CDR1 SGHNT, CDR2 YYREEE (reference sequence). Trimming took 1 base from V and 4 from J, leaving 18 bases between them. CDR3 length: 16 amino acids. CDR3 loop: CASSLMGLRGGYEQYF. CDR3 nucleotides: TGTGCCAGCAGCTTGATGGGCCTGAGGGGAGGTTACGAGCAGTACTTC.

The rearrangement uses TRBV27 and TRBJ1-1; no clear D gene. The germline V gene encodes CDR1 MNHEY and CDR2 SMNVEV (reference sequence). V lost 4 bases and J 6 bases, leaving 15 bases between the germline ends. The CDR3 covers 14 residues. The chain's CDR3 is CASSSAGGIPEAFF. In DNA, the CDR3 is TGTGCCAGCAGTTCCGCGGGAGGGATCCCTGAAGCTTTCTTT.

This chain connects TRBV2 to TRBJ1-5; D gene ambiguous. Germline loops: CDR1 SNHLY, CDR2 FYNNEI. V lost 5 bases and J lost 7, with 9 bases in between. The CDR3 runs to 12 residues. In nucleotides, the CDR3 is TGTGCCAGCAGTCAAGGCGCGCAGCCCCAGCATTTT. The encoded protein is CASSQGAQPQHF.

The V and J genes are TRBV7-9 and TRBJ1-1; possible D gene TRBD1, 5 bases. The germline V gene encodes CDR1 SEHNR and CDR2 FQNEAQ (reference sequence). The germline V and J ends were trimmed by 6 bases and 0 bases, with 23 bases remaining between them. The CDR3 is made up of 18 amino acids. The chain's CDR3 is CASRGAVSRTNLNTEAFF. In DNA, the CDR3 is TGTGCCAGCAGAGGGGCGGTGAGTCGGACAAACCTGAACACTGAAGCTTTCTTT.

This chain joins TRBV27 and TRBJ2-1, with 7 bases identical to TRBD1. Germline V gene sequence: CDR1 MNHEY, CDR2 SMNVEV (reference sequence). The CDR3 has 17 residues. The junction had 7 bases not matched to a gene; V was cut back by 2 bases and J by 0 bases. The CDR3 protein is CASSLKKGTVSYNEQFF. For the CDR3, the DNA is TGTGCCAGCAGTTTAAAGAAAGGGACAGTCTCCTACAATGAGCAGTTCTTC.

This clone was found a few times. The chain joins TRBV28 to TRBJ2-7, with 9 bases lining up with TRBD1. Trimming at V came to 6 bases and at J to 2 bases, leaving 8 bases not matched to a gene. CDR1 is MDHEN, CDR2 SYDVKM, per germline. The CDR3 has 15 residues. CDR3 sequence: CASSLRQGGAYEQYF. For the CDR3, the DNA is TGTGCCAGCAGCCTAAGACAGGGGGGGGCCTACGAGCAGTACTTC.

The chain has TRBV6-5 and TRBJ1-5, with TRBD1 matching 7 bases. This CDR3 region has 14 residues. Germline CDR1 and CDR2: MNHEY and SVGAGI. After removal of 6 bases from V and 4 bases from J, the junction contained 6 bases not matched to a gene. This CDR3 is CASSLGQLNQPQHF. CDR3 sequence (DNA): TGTGCCAGCAGCCTGGGACAGTTAAATCAGCCCCAGCATTTT.

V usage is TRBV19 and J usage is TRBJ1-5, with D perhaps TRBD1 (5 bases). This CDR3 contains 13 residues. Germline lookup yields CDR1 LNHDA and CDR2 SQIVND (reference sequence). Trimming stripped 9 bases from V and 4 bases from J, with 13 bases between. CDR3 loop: CASSDGQNQPQHF. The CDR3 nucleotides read TGTGCCAGCTCAGACGGACAAAATCAGCCCCAGCATTTT.

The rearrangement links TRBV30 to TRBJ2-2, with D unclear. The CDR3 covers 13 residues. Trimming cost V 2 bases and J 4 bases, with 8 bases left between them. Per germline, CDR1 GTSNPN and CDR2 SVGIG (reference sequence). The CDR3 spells CAWSPYSTGELFF. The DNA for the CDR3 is TGTGCCTGGAGTCCTTATTCCACCGGGGAGCTGTTTTTT.

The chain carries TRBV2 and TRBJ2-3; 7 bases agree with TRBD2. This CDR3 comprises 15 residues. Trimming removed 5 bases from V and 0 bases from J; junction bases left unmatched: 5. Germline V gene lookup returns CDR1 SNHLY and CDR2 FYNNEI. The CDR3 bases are TGTGCCAGCAGTAATGGCGGGAGTAGCACAGATACGCAGTATTTT. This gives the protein CASSNGGSSTDTQYF.

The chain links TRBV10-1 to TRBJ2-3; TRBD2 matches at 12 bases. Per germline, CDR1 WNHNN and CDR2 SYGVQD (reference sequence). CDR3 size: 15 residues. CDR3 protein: CATSGTSGSTDTQYF. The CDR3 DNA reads TGCGCTACCTCCGGGACTAGCGGGAGCACAGATACGCAGTATTTT.

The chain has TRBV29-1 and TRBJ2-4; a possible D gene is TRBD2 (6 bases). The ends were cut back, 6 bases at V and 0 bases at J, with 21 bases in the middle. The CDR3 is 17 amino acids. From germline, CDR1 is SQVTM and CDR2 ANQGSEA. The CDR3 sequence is CSVRYPIGGLAKNIQYF. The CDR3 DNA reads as TGCAGCGTCCGGTACCCGATTGGGGGGTTAGCCAAAAACATTCAGTACTTC.